This T cell receptor (beta chain) is drawn from a study of breast tumors, draining lymph nodes, adjacent tissues. This clonotype was seen at least ten times. Samples came from axillary lymph nodes draining the breast cancer. Germline lookup yields CDR1 KGHDR and CDR2 SFDVKD. The CDR3 contains 15 residues. V lost 4 bases, J lost 0 bases, and 11 bases lay in between. TCRdb reanalysed the multiplex PCR reads using MiXCR and keeps one entry per CDR3 protein. The sample records more than 200,000 distinct CDR3 sequences, roughly 32% being singletons. The chain combines TRBV24-1 with TRBJ1-2; no reliable D call. The sequenced material came from axillary lymph node tissue. The sequence was collected from a female donor with breast cancer. Some clones in this sample may be carry-over from other donors' samples. This CDR3 reads CATSDPGSTNYGYTF. The CDR3 DNA reads as TGTGCCACCAGTGACCCCGGGAGTACTAACTATGGCTACACCTTC.